The sequence of this T cell receptor (beta chain) was determined in a study of OX40 agonist ivuxolimab in advanced cancers. Here immunoSEQ multiplex PCR was the method, and the copy in TCRdb shows in-frame clones only, minus some. The sample includes tens of thousands of clones, about nine tenths of them seen just once. If patients had autoimmune disease history or systemic immunosuppression, they were excluded. The study, taken as a whole, reports: Clonal expansion among partial responders at 0.1-3.0 mg/kg ranked near the lowest.

V was trimmed by 0 bases and J by 4 bases, leaving 7 bases between them. Germline V gene data show CDR1 as SGHKS and CDR2 as YYEKEE (reference sequence). The CDR3 totals 13 residues. A remark on this clone: Its cognate antigen is unknown.

Sample: CD4+ or CD8+ T cells sorted from blood, taken in a trial of the OX40 agonist ivuxolimab. The TCR sequence derives from an adult with an advanced solid tumor such as melanoma, head and neck, liver or kidney cancer. The V gene is TRBV5-5, the J gene TRBJ1-1; D remains ambiguous. The CDR3 DNA sequence: TGTGCCAGCAGCTTGGAAGGGCCCACTGAAGCTTTCTTT. This gives the protein CASSLEGPTEAFF.